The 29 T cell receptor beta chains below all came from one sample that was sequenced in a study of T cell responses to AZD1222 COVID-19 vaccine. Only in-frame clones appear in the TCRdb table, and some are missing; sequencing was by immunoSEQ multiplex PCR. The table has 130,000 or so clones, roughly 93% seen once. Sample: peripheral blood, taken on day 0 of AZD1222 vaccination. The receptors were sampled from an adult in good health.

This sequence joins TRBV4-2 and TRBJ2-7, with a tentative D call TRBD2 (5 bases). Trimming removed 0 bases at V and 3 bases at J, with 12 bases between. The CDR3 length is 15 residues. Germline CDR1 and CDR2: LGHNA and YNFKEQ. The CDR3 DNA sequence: TGTGCCAGCAGCCAAGATTCGATGAGCGGCTACGAGCAGTACTTC. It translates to CASSQDSMSGYEQYF.

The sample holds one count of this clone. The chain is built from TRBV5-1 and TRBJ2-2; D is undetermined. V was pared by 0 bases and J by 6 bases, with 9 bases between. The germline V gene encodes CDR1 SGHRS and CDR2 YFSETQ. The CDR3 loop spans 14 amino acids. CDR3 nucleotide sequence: TGCGCCAGCAGCTTGGCCACAGCGCCCGGGGAGCTGTTTTTT. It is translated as CASSLATAPGELFF.

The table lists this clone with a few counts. The CDR3, as DNA: TGCGCCAGCAGCCCTATTAGGATAGGGAGCTCCTACGAGCAGTACTTC. Protein product: CASSPIRIGSSYEQYF. V and J are TRBV5-1 and TRBJ2-7; a weak D match, TRBD2 (5 bases). Trimming stripped 4 bases from V and 0 bases from J, with 17 bases between. The germline V gene encodes CDR1 SGHRS and CDR2 YFSETQ. The CDR3 runs 16 residues.

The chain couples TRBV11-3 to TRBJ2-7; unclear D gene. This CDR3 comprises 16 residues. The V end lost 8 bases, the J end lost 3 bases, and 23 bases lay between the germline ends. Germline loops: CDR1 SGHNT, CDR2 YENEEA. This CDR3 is CASPRGEAEVNYEQYF. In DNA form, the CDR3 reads TGTGCCAGCCCTCGTGGTGAGGCCGAGGTTAACTACGAGCAGTACTTC.

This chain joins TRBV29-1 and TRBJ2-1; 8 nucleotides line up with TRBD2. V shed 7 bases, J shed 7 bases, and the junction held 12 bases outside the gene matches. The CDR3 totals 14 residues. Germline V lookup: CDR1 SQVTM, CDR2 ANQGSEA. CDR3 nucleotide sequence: TGCAGCGGGCAACCTCCGGGAGGGGGGAATGAGCAGTTCTTC. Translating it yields CSGQPPGGGNEQFF.

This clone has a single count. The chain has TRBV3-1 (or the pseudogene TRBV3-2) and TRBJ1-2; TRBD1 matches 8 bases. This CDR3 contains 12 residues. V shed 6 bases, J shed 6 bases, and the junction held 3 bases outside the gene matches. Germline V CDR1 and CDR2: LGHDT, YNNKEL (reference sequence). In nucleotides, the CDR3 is TGTGCCAGCAGACAGGGGGGGGATGGCTACACCTTC. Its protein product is CASRQGGDGYTF.

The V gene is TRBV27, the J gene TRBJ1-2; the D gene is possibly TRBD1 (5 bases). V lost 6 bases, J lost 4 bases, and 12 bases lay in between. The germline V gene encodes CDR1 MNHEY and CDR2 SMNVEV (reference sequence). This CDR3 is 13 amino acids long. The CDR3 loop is CASSGGFGYGYTF. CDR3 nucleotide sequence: TGTGCCAGCAGCGGGGGGTTCGGCTATGGCTACACCTTC.

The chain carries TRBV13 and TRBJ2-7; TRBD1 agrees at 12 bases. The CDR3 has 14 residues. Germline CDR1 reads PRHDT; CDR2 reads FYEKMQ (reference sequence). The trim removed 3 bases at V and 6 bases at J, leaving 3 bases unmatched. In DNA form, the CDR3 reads TGTGCCAGCAGCTTGGGACAGGGGGCAATCGAGCAGTACTTC. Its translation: CASSLGQGAIEQYF.

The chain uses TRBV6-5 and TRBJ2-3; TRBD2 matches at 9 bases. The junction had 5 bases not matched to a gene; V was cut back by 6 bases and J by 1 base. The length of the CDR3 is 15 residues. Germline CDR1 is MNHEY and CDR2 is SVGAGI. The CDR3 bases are TGTGCCAGCAGAATGACTAGCGGACGCACAGATACGCAGTATTTT. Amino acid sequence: CASRMTSGRTDTQYF.

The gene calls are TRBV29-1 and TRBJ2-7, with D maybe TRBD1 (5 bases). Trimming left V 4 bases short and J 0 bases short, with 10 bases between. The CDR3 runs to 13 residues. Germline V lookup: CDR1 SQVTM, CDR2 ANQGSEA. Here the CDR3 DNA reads TGCAGCGTTGTCGACAGTTTCTCCTACGAGCAGTACTTC. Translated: CSVVDSFSYEQYF.

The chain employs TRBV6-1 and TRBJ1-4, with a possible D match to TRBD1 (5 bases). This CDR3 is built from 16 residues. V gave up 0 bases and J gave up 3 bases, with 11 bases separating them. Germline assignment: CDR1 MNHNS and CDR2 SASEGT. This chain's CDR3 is CASSEAVPRANEKLFF. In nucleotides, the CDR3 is TGTGCCAGCAGTGAAGCGGTGCCCAGGGCTAATGAAAAACTGTTTTTT.

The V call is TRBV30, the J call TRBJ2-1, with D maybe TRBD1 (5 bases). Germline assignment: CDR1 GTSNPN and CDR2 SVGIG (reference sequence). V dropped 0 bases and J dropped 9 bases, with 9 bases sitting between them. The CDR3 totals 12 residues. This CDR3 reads CAWSVWGGEQFF. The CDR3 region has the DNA TGTGCCTGGAGTGTATGGGGCGGTGAGCAGTTCTTC.

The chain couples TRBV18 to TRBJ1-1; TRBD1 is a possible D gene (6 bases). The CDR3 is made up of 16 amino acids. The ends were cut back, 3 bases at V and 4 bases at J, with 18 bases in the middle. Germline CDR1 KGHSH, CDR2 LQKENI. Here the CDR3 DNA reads TGTGCCAGCTCACCCATTACTACAGGGACCGGCACTGAAGCTTTCTTT. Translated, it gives CASSPITTGTGTEAFF. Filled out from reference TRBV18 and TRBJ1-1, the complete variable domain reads NAGVMQNPRHLVRRRGQEARLRCSPMKGHSHVYWYRQLPEEGLKFMVYLQKENIIDESGMPKERFSAEFPKEGPSILRIQQVVRGDSAAYFCASSPITTGTGTEAFFGQGTRLTVV.

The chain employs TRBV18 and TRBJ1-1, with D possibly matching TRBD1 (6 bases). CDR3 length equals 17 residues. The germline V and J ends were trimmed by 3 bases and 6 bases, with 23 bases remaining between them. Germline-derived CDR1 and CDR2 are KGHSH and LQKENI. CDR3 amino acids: CASSPLGTQGGKAEAFF. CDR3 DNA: TGTGCCAGCTCACCTTTGGGGACACAGGGTGGTAAGGCTGAAGCTTTCTTT.

For the CDR3, the DNA is TGTGCCAGCAGTGAAGGCGGGACGGGGTCCTATGGCTACACCTTC. It yields the protein CASSEGGTGSYGYTF. The V and J genes are TRBV6-1 and TRBJ1-2; D possibly corresponds to TRBD1 (5 bases). CDR3 length: 15 residues. V dropped 1 base and J dropped 4 bases, with 13 bases sitting between them. The germline V gene encodes CDR1 MNHNS and CDR2 SASEGT.

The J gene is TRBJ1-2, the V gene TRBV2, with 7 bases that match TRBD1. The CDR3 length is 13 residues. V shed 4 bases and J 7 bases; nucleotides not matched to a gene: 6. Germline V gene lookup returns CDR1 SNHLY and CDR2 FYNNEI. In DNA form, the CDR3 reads TGTGCCAGCAGTGGGCTAGGGGGCCTTGGCTACACCTTC. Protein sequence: CASSGLGGLGYTF. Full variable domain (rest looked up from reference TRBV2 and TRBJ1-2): EPEVTQTPSHQVTQMGQEVILRCVPISNHLYFYWYRQILGQKVEFLVSFYNNEISEKSEIFDDQFSVERPDGSNFTLKIRSTKLEDSAMYFCASSGLGGLGYTFGSGTRLTVV.

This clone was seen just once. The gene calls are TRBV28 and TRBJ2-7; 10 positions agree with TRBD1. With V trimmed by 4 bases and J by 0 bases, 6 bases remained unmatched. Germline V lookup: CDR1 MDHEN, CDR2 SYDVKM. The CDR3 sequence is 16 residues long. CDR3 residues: CASSSPGTGASYEQYF. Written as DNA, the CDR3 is TGTGCCAGCAGTTCCCCCGGGACAGGGGCCTCCTACGAGCAGTACTTC.

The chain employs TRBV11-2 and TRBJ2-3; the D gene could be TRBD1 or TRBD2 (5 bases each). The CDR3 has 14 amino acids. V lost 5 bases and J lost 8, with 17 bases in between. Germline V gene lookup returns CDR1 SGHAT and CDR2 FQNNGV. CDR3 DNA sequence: TGTGCCAGCAGCATCGGAGAGGGGTTCGCTACGCAGTATTTT. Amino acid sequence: CASSIGEGFATQYF.

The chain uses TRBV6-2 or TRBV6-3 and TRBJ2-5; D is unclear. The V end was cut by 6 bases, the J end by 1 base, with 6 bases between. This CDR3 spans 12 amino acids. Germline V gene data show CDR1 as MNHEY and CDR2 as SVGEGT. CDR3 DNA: TGTGCCAGCAGCCCGTCCCAAGAGACCCAGTACTTC. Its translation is CASSPSQETQYF.

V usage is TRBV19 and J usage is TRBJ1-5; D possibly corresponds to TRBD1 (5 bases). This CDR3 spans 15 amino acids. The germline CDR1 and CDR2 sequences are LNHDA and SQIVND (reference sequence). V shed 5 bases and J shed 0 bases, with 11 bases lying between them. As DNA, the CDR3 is TGTGCCAGTAGTCGTGACAGAACTAGCAATCAGCCCCAGCATTTT. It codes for CASSRDRTSNQPQHF.

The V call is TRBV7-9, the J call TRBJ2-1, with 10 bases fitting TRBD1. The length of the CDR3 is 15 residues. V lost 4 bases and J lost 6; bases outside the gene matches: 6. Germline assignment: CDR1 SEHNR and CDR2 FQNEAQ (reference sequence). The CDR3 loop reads CASSSGQGNPNEQFF. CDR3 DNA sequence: TGTGCCAGCAGCTCGGGACAGGGGAACCCCAATGAGCAGTTCTTC.

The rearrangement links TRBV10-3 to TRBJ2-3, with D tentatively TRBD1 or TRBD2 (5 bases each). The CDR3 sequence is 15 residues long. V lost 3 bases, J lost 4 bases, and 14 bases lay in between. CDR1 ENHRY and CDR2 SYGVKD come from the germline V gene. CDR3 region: CAISDFMGVSDTQYF. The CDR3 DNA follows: TGTGCCATCAGTGATTTTATGGGGGTTTCAGATACGCAGTATTTT.

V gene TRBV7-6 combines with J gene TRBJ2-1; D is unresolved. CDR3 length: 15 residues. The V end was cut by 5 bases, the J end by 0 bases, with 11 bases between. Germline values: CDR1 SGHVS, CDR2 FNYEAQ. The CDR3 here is CASSPDQSSYNEQFF. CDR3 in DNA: TGTGCCAGCAGCCCGGATCAGAGCTCCTACAATGAGCAGTTCTTC.

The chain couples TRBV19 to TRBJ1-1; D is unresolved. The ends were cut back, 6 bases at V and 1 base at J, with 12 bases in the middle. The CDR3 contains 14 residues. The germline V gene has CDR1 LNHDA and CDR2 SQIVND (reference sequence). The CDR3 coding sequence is TGTGCCAGTAGGTTGAGGACGGCGAACACTGAAGCTTTCTTT. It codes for CASRLRTANTEAFF.

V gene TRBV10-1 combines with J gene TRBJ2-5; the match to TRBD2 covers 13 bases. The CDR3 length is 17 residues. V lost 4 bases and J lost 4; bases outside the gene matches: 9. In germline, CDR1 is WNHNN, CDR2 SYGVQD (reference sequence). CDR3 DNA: TGCGCCAGCAGTGGGACTAGCGGGAGTCCGCCCCCAGAGACCCAGTACTTC. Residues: CASSGTSGSPPPETQYF.

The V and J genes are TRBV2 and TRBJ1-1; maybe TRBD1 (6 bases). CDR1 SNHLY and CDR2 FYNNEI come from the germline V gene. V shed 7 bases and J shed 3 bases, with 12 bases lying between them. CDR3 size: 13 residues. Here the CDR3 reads CASTVQGYTEAFF. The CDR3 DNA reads TGTGCCAGCACCGTCCAGGGGTACACTGAAGCTTTCTTT.

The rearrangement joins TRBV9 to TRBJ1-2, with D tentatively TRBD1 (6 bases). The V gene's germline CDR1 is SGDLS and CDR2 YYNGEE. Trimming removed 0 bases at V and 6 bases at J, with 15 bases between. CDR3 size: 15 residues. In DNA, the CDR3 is TGTGCCAGCAGCGTAGGGGCAGGGGATTGGGATGGCTACACCTTC. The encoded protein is CASSVGAGDWDGYTF.

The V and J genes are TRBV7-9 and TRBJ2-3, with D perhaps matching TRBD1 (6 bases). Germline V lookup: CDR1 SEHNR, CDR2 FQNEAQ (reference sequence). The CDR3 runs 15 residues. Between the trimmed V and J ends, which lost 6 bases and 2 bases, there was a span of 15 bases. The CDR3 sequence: CASSLGAGHTDTQYF. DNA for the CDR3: TGTGCCAGCAGTCTGGGGGCGGGCCACACAGATACGCAGTATTTT.

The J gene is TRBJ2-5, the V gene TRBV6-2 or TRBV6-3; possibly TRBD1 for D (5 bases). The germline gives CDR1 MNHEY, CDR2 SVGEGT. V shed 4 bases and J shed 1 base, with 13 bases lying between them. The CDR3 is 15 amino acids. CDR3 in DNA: TGTGCCAGCAGTTTCTCAGGGCACCGCCAAGAGACCCAGTACTTC. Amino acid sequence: CASSFSGHRQETQYF.